This T cell receptor (beta chain) was recovered during a study of T cell clonality in common variable immunodeficiency. Study-wide results and caveats: Fewer deletions and N-nucleotide insertions were reportedly seen in common variable immunodeficiency TCR beta sequences.

Sequencing was performed with immunoSEQ multiplex PCR; in TCRdb, only in-frame clones are kept and a portion is missing. The data show about 19,000 clones, with none appearing a single time. Patients had low serum IgG, IgA and/or IgM and specific antibody deficiency. A word on this clone: The antigen remains unidentified.

The TCR sequence derives from a human donor with common variable immunodeficiency. What was sequenced was peripheral blood mononuclear cells.

The covered CDR3 bases are TGTGCCAGCGGCTCTTACGAG. Its translation is CASGSYE. The complete CDR3 protein is CASGSYEQYF. J is TRBJ2-7 and V is TRBV6-2 or TRBV6-3; D unclear. The observed sequence ends 3 residues before the CDR3 terminus, with the missing tail filled in from the germline J gene. The V gene lost 8 bases and the J gene lost 4 bases, with 6 bases spanning the gap. Germline-derived CDR1 and CDR2 are MNHEY and SVGEGT. The CDR3 extends over 10 amino acids.